The present T cell receptor (beta chain) was sequenced within a study of Ad26.COV2.S vaccination and SARS-CoV-2 variants. J lost 0 bases, V lost 8 bases, and 13 bases had no gene match. Germline CDR1 and CDR2: GTSNPN and SVGIG (reference sequence). The CDR3 totals 16 residues. Method: immunoSEQ multiplex PCR; TCRdb's copy keeps in-frame clones and lacks some. This table holds 330,000 or so clones, 85% to 90% found once. The treatment was: around 19 received Ad26.COV2.S at low or high dose, single or two shots; roughly 5 received placebo; per-sample allocation not given. Day 63 after the first injection of vaccine or placebo was the sampling time.

The material was peripheral blood, obtained in a trial of Ad26.COV2.S vaccine versus placebo. The clonotype originates from a person between 18 and 60 years old who received the Ad26.COV2.S COVID-19 vaccine or a placebo. The rearrangement links TRBV30 to TRBJ1-1; TRBD1 agrees at 9 bases. CDR3 residues: CAGHRGRLVLNTEAFF. In DNA, the CDR3 is TGTGCCGGACACAGGGGGCGACTCGTCCTGAACACTGAAGCTTTCTTT.